This T cell receptor beta chain emerged from a study of CD4 T cells in relation to SARS-CoV-2 and coronaviruses. General observations from the study: SARS-CoV-2-driven expansion was significantly weaker in crossreactive than monoreactive clones.

Notes on this clone: The antigen remains unidentified.

The unexposed donors gave CD4+ T cells in 2011-2018, prior to COVID-19. CD4+ T cells were isolated from the cells after about ten days of culture. CDR1 MNHEY and CDR2 SVGAGI come from the germline V gene. Deletions cut 2 bases from V and 5 bases from J, with 12 bases between. The CDR3 runs to 14 residues. Only in-frame clones appear in the TCRdb table, and some are missing; sequencing was by immunoSEQ multiplex PCR. Of 15,000 to 20,000 clones listed, approximately 80% are singletons. This clonotype was obtained from a human donor in good health. Sequencing was performed on CD4+ T cells from PBMCs, cultured in vitro. The chain couples TRBV6-5 to TRBJ1-2; D gene ambiguous. CDR3 region: CASSYAMGFYGYTF. CDR3 nucleotides: TGTGCCAGCAGTTACGCAATGGGGTTTTATGGCTACACCTTC.